This TCR beta chain emerged from a study of blood T cell repertoires in COVID-19 (dated by TCRdb to 2020 to 2021). General notes on the study: Collaborator samples came from the United States, Italy and Spain and covered acute and convalescent phases of COVID-19. A de-identified subject ID, COVID-19 status, age in years and sex were almost always included in the sample metadata. A freely available public database, intended as a resource for researchers studying the immune response to SARS-CoV-2, is where the repertoires were released. Deeply sampled blood TCRbeta repertoires from subjects exposed to, actively infected with, or recovered from COVID-19 were included in the dataset. HLA class I and class II types, where available, came from metadata supplied by the sample provider rather than from assay-based typing. Samples were obtained from the ongoing ImmuneRACE study (first 160 participants) and from over 1,000 subjects provided by 6 global collaborators. The prospective study material was composed of cDNA or gDNA derived from T cells, B-cell-depleted T cells, or PBMCs.

General conclusions and limits of the study: Clinical and demographic metadata were provided uncurated, with the amount varying by source and participant.

A note on this clone: Its antigen is not yet known. Base qualities were left out, and no much larger clone turns up one base away.

The immunoSEQ Assay, a bias-controlled multiplex PCR, was used to amplify TCRbeta CDR3 regions from genomic DNA. Per the original workflow: Within the assay, amplification of reference gene primers was used to estimate how many nucleated cells each sample contained. Sequence reads were collapsed and filtered to measure the absolute abundance of every unique TCRbeta CDR3 rearrangement. For each sample, productive Simpson clonality was calculated as the square root of Simpson's diversity index over productive rearrangements. TCRdb obtained this table from immuneACCESS and retained in-frame rearrangements with V and J assigned. These tables miss some clones; where compared with another copy, unresolved V genes account for less than half of the shortfall, and the remainder is unexplained. V and J calls and clone size are copied from that table; D and trimming were computed from the DNA. The sample table contains some 250,000 clones; only one count was recorded for around 88% of them. The leading ten clones occupy roughly 8.7% of the sample.

Whole blood was collected in K2EDTA tubes by collaborating institutions according to the institutions' own protocols. For TCRbeta analysis, collaborators shipped samples in one of three forms: frozen whole blood, isolated PBMCs, or DNA extracted from either of those sample types. From a lookup of the germline V gene, CDR1 and CDR2 are SQVTM and ANQGSEA. The CDR3 numbers 12 residues from cysteine through phenylalanine. The read is trimmed to its CDR3 DNA, 36 bases read in frame from base 1. Between the V and J ends, shortened by 5 bases and 8 bases respectively, the junction contains 13 bases. The chain was built from TRBV29-1 and TRBJ2-1; no D gene call is confident. Source material: peripheral blood. This TCR was recovered from a man aged 35-49 years with active or convalescent COVID-19. Here is the DNA: TGCAGCGTTAGCTTTCAAGTCCATGAGCAGTTCTTC. Translated, this is CSVSFQVHEQFF.